This TCR beta chain is from a study of T cell responses to AZD1222 COVID-19 vaccine. Overall study context: Second doses at about 4 or about 12 weeks were pooled.

Trimming left V 6 bases short and J 1 base short, with 15 bases between. This CDR3 region has 15 residues. CDR1 is LNHDA, CDR2 SQIVND, per germline (reference sequence). Using immunoSEQ multiplex PCR, the repertoire was profiled, and TCRdb retains in-frame clones only, with some absent. In the table there are 150,000 to 200,000 clones, about nine tenths of which are singletons. Remarks on this clone: Its antigen is unidentified.

Findings and limits, study-wide: Donor demographics were predominantly white British with a female majority; clonal diversity may be underestimated. The CD4 TCRs associated with vaccination extended across spike and predominated at 160-218 and 743-854. Breadth and depth of Spike-specific TCRs rose after two AZD1222 doses.

This rearrangement joins TRBV19 to TRBJ1-1; possible D gene TRBD1, 5 bases. The receptor was derived from an adult in good health. Material: peripheral blood, obtained on day 0 of AZD1222 vaccination. CDR3 coding DNA: TGTGCCAGTAGGAGACCGTTGACAGAGAACACTGAAGCTTTCTTT. Its translation: CASRRPLTENTEAFF.